This T cell receptor (beta chain) was recovered during a study of blood T cell repertoires in COVID-19. As for the study in general: Researchers got acute and convalescent COVID-19 samples from the United States, Italy and Spain. T cells, B-cell-depleted T cells, or PBMCs supplied cDNA or gDNA.

Some clones are missing from TCRdb's copy, which holds only in-frame ones; the method was immunoSEQ multiplex PCR. The data contain over 200,000 clones, 85% to 90% of them singletons. This CDR3 spans 16 amino acids. The V and J ends lost 0 bases and 1 base respectively, with 12 bases between them. CDR1 MNHEY and CDR2 SVGAGI come from the germline V gene. The J gene is TRBJ1-2, the V gene TRBV6-5, with unresolved D. This clonotype originated in a man aged 50-59 years with COVID-19, enrolled during active disease. The sequenced material came from peripheral blood. CDR3 bases: TGTGCCAGCAGTTACTCAGGAGAAAGCATTAACTATGGCTACACCTTC. Translated: CASSYSGESINYGYTF.